This TCR beta chain was recorded in a study of regulatory T cells in long-lasting Graves disease. Described time point: newly diagnosed GD, antithyroid drugs for less than 3 months. The TCR library was made from RNA extracted from PBMCs. An endocrinology department in Xi'an, China, supplied the patients. In its sample, this clonotype was seen many times. Construction of TCR beta libraries relied on iRepertoire HTBI primers and on Arm-PCR targeting CDR3 regions. Each CDR3 protein gets one entry after TCRdb re-called the multiplex PCR reads with MiXCR. The table has approximately 230,000 distinct CDR3 sequences, about 17% seen once. Germline CDR1 MDHEN, CDR2 SYDVKM. CDR3 length: 13 amino acids. Trimming removed 3 bases at V and 8 bases at J, with 10 bases between.

Source: peripheral blood mononuclear cells (PBMCs), taken at new diagnosis, from a patient treated with antithyroid drugs. The TCR originated in a female donor with Graves disease. This chain links TRBV28 with TRBJ1-4, with a weak D call TRBD1 (6 bases). The CDR3 spells CASSLTGEEKLFF. The DNA for the CDR3 is TGTGCCAGCAGTTTGACAGGAGAGGAAAAACTGTTTTTT.